Listed below are T cell receptor beta chains from one sample, sequenced in a study of blood T cell repertoires in COVID-19. Some clones are missing from TCRdb's copy, which holds only in-frame ones; the method was immunoSEQ multiplex PCR. The sample shows tens of thousands of clones, over 65% of them seen only once. The specimen sequenced was peripheral blood. These receptors all come from a woman in her seventies with acute or convalescent COVID-19. The CDR3 runs from the conserved cysteine through the conserved F or W. D genes are given only for firm matches. Clone size is not always given. Where it is, it says once, few, many or a class for expanded clones.

TRBV4-3	.	TRBJ2-1	.	TGCGCCAGCAGCCAAGATCGATTAGCGCCCATTGGGGAGCAGTTCTTC	CASSQDRLAPIGEQFF
TRBV10-3	.	TRBJ1-5	few	TGTGCCACTTTAGCGGGGTACAATCAGCCCCAGCATTTT	CATLAGYNQPQHF
TRBV19	TRBD1	TRBJ1-2	.	TGTGCCAGTAGCCTGACAGGGGGTGCCTATGGCTACACCTTC	CASSLTGGAYGYTF
TRBV6-5	.	TRBJ2-3	.	TGTGCCAGCAGGAGTACGGATACGCAGTATTTT	CASRSTDTQYF
TRBV7-9	.	TRBJ1-2	.	TGTGCCAGCAGCTTAAACGCAGGGGAGTCGAGGGGCTACACCTTC	CASSLNAGESRGYTF
TRBV5-8	.	TRBJ2-3	.	TGTGCCAGCAGCCCTAAACAGGGGGGGTGGACAGATACGCAGTATTTT	CASSPKQGGWTDTQYF
TRBV15	TRBD2	TRBJ2-5	.	TGTGCCACCAGCAGAGGCGGACTAGCGGGGGGCCAAGAGACCCAGTACTTC	CATSRGGLAGGQETQYF
TRBV5-1	TRBD1	TRBJ1-4	.	TGCGCCAGCAGCCCGACAGGGGAGTTTAAGTCTGATGAAAAACTGTTTTTT	CASSPTGEFKSDEKLFF
TRBV6-2/TRBV6-3	TRBD1	TRBJ2-2	.	TGTGCCAGCAGTTACCCCTCGGGGACAGGGGGCGACACCGGGGAGCTGTTTTTT	CASSYPSGTGGDTGELFF
TRBV2	TRBD1	TRBJ1-6	.	TGTGCCAGCAGCAGGGGACAGGGGGCCTTATCACCCCTCCACTTT	CASSRGQGALSPLHF
TRBV3-1/TRBV3-2	.	TRBJ1-3	few	TGTGCCACGAGGGTGGGAAACACCATATATTTT	CATRVGNTIYF
TRBV3-1/TRBV3-2	TRBD1	TRBJ1-1	.	TGTGCCAGCAGCCAACCTAAGGGGGACAGGGGGTTGTCAGCTTTCTTT	CASSQPKGDRGLSAFF
TRBV3-1/TRBV3-2	.	TRBJ1-4	.	TGTGCCAGCAGCCAATTCCGGGAAACGACTAATGAAAAACTGTTTTTT	CASSQFRETTNEKLFF
TRBV30	TRBD1	TRBJ2-5	.	TGTGCCTGGAGTGTACGGGTAGGGGGCATCGGTCAAGAGACCCAGTACTTC	CAWSVRVGGIGQETQYF
TRBV7-9	.	TRBJ2-5	.	TGTGCCAGCAGCTTGGGACAAAACCGGGAGACCCAGTACTTC	CASSLGQNRETQYF
TRBV20-1	TRBD2	TRBJ2-3	.	TGCAGTGCTAGTCTCACTAGCGGTCCCCTTGATACGCAGTATTTT	CSASLTSGPLDTQYF
TRBV18	.	TRBJ2-1	once	TGTGCCAGCTCACTTCTATCGGGAGTATCCTACAATGAGCAGTTCTTC	CASSLLSGVSYNEQFF
TRBV3-1/TRBV3-2	TRBD2	TRBJ2-3	.	TGTGCCAGCAGCCAACGGGGGAGCGGGGCGAGGGATACGCAGTATTTT	CASSQRGSGARDTQYF
TRBV5-1	TRBD1	TRBJ2-2	.	TGCGCCAGCAGCCCCTGGACAGGGGGCAATGGGGAGCTGTTTTTT	CASSPWTGGNGELFF
TRBV11-2	TRBD2	TRBJ2-3	.	TGTGCCAGCAGCCCCGTCGGGACTAGCGGAACGGATACGCAGTATTTT	CASSPVGTSGTDTQYF
TRBV5-8	TRBD2	TRBJ2-1	once	TGTGCCAGCAGATCTATTAGCGGGAGTAACTATAATGAGCAGTTCTTC	CASRSISGSNYNEQFF
TRBV5-1	TRBD1	TRBJ1-2	.	TGCGCCAGCAGCCCCCAATCCGCCGGACAGGGGAGTGGCTACACCTTC	CASSPQSAGQGSGYTF
TRBV28	.	TRBJ2-2	.	TGTGCCAGCAGAAGGTCAGGGGATGCCGGGGAGCTGTTTTTT	CASRRSGDAGELFF
TRBV5-1	.	TRBJ2-1	.	TGCGCCAGCAGCTTGGCCCCCGCGAGCGAGGAGCAGTTCTTC	CASSLAPASEEQFF
TRBV5-1	TRBD1	TRBJ1-2	.	TGCGCCAGCAGCCAAAATACAGGGGGCTATGGCTACACCTTC	CASSQNTGGYGYTF
TRBV18	TRBD1	TRBJ1-1	.	TGTGCCAGCTCAGCACAGGGGGCGGCCACTGAAGCTTTCTTT	CASSAQGAATEAFF